The entry that follows covers one T cell receptor (beta chain) sequence. Its antigen remains unknown. From germline, CDR1 is SGHDT and CDR2 YYEEEE. With 3 bases removed from V and 2 bases from J, the gap between germline ends came to 11 bases. This CDR3 region has 14 residues. Time point here: week 5, during vaccination. Each dose of the vaccine consisted of 300 ug of mutant IDH1 20-mer peptide, with topical imiquimod. The data were obtained in a study of a mutant IDH1 vaccine in newly diagnosed glioma. Profiled with immunoSEQ multiplex PCR; TCRdb holds only in-frame clones, not every one. The table has about 38,000 clones, about four fifths seen once; the top ten hold over 4.5%.

The receptor was derived from a man between 40 and 49 years old with glioma. The chain recombines TRBV5-6 with TRBJ1-2, with D possibly TRBD1 on 5 matching bases. The sequencing here drew on PBMCs, taken from a glioma patient whose treatment included an IDH1 peptide vaccine. The chain's CDR3 is CASSSLDSNYGYTF. In nucleotides, the CDR3 is TGTGCCAGCAGCTCCCTAGACAGCAACTATGGCTACACCTTC.